This record covers a single T cell receptor beta chain. The germline gives CDR1 MNHEY, CDR2 SMNVEV (reference sequence). The CDR3 is 15 amino acids. Germline trimming cut 7 bases from V and 5 bases from J; bases unmatched to any gene: 7. The PCR had 60 Vbeta and 13 Jbeta primers. Libraries were prepared by immunoSEQ multiplex PCR; TCRdb keeps only in-frame clonotypes and omits some of them. The sample's table shows 100,000 to 150,000 clones. The data belong to a study of cytomegalovirus exposure and HLA in healthy donors. The source of this sequence is a young man in good health and CMV-seronegative. The sample taken for sequencing was PBMCs. This chain joins TRBV27 and TRBJ2-2; 10 bases match TRBD1. The CDR3 loop is CASTSRQGATGELFF. DNA for the CDR3: TGTGCCAGCACCTCGAGACAGGGGGCTACCGGGGAGCTGTTTTTT.